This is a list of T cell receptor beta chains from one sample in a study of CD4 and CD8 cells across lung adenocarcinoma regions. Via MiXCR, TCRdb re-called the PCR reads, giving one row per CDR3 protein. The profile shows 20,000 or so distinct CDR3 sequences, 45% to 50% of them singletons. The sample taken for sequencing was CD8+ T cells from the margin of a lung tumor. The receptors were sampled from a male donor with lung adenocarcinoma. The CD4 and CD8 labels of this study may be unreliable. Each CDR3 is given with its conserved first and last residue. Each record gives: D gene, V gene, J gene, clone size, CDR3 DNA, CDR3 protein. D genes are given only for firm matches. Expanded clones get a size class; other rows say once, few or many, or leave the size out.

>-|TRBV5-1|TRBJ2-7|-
TGCGCCAGCAGCTTGGTGGGCGTAAGCTCCGAGCAGTACTTC
CASSLVGVSSEQYF
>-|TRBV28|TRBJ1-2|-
TGTGCCAGCAGGGGAAGTAGGCAGGGCTATGGCTACACCTTC
CASRGSRQGYGYTF
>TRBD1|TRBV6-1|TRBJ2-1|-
TGTGCCAGCAGCCTGGACAGGGGGCTCAACAATGAGCAGTTCTTC
CASSLDRGLNNEQFF
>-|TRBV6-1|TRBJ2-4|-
TGTGCCAGCAGGGGGGCAACGGATACGCAGTATTTC
CASRGATDTQYF
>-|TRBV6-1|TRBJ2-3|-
TGTGCCAGCTCCAAGGGGGTGCGAGCGAAAGATACGCAGTACTTT
CASSKGVRAKDTQYF
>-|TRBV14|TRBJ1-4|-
TGTGCCAGCAGCCAAGGGTTCGGGAATGAAAAACTGTTTTTT
CASSQGFGNEKLFF
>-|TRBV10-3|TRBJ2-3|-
TGTGCCATCGGAGGCAAAGATACGCAGTACTTT
CAIGGKDTQYF
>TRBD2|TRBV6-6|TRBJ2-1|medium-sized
TGTGCCAGCAACCTAGCGGGAGAGGCCAATGAGCAGTTCTTC
CASNLAGEANEQFF
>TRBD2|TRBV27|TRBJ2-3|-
TGTGCCAGCGGTTTAGGCGGACTAGCCGGAGAGACGCAGTACTTT
CASGLGGLAGETQYF
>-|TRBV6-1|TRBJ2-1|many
TGTGCCAGCAGACAGCCTGGGGGCTACAATGAGCAGTTCTTC
CASRQPGGYNEQFF
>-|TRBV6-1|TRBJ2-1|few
TGTGCCACCCGGGTGGGGCCCTACAATGAGCAGTTCTTC
CATRVGPYNEQFF
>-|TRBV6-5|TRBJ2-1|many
TGTGCCAGCAGCTTAGCGCCGCCCTCCTACAATGAGCAGTTCTTC
CASSLAPPSYNEQFF
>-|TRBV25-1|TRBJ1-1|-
TGTGCCACCCCGGGGAGAAGGGTCACTGAAGCTTTCTTT
CATPGRRVTEAFF
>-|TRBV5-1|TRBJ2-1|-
TGCGCCAGCAGCGTAGGAGGGTACAATGAGCGGTTCTTC
CASSVGGYNERFF
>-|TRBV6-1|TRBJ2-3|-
TGTGCCTGCAGTGGACGACAGGGCGGGGCCCCAGATACCCAGTATTTC
CACSGRQGGAPDTQYF
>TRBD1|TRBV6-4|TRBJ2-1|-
TGTGCCAGCAGTGACCCGAGGGACAGGGGGGAAGAGACCCAGTTCTTC
CASSDPRDRGEETQFF
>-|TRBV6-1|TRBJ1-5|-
TGTGCCAGCAGTGCTCAGGGGTCCTGGTATAATCCGCCCCAGCATTTT
CASSAQGSWYNPPQHF
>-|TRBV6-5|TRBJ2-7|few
TGTGCCAGCAGTTACGCGGGGACAGTCTACGAGCAGTACTTC
CASSYAGTVYEQYF
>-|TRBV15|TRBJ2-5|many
TGTGCCACCAGCAGAGATAGGGGACAAGTAAAAGAGACCCAGTACTTC
CATSRDRGQVKETQYF
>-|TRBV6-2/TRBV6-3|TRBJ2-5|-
TGTGCCAGCAGTTATTCTATTGGGGGTAGCGCCAAGGGGGAGACCCAGTACTTC
CASSYSIGGSAKGETQYF
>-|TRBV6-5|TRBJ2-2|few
TGTGCCAGCAGTTACAGGTGGACGAACACCGGGGAGCTGTTTTTT
CASSYRWTNTGELFF
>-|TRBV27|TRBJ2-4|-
TGTGCCAGCAGGGGACTTCGGAGTCCCAACACTCAGTACTTC
CASRGLRSPNTQYF
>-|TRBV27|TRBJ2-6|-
TGTGCCAGCAGTTTGACGGGGGCCTACGAGCAGACTTTC
CASSLTGAYEQTF
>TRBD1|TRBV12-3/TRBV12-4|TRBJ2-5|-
TGTGCCAGCAGTTCAGACAGGGCCGTGGGGGTGACCCAGTCTTTC
CASSSDRAVGVTQSF
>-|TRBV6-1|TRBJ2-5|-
TGTGCCAGCAGTCGGGACCCTGACCAAGAGACCCAGTACTTC
CASSRDPDQETQYF
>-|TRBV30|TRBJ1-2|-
TGTGCCTGGAGTCTCGGGGGGCCAGCTAACTATGGCTACACCTTC
CAWSLGGPANYGYTF
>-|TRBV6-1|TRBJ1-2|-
TGTGCCAGCAAGGACTCAGGCGTGATCTATGGCTACACCTTC
CASKDSGVIYGYTF
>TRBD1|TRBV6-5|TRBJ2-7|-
TGTGCCAGCAGTTACTCAGCCCAGGGGGTTGCCTACGAGCAGTACTTC
CASSYSAQGVAYEQYF
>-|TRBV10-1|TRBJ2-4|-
TGCGCCGGCACGGGGATGTGGGGCAAAAACACGCAGTACTTC
CAGTGMWGKNTQYF
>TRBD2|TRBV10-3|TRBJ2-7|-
TGTGCCGCCTATAGCGGGAGCCCGACCTACGAGCAGTACTTC
CAAYSGSPTYEQYF
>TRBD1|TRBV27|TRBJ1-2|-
TGTGCCAGCAGTCCCCAGGGGGCAAATGGCTACACCTTC
CASSPQGANGYTF
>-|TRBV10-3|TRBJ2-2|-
TGTGCCATCCGTCGGGCGGGGTCGAACACCGGGGAGCTGTTTTTT
CAIRRAGSNTGELFF
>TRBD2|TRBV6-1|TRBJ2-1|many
TGTGCCAGCAGCCACCCTGGGACTAGCGGGACCTCCTACAATGAGCAGTTCTTC
CASSHPGTSGTSYNEQFF
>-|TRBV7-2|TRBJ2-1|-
TGTGCCAGCAGCTTAGCGTTTGCCAATGAGCAGTTCTTC
CASSLAFANEQFF
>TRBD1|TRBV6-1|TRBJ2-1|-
TGTGCCAGCAGTGCAAAAGGGACAGGTGGGTTTGAGCAGTTCTTC
CASSAKGTGGFEQFF
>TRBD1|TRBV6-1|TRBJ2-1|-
TGTGCCAGCAGTGAAGCCGGGACAGGTGATCAAGATACCCAGTATTTC
CASSEAGTGDQDTQYF
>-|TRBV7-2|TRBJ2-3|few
TGTGCCAGCAGCTTAGGGGCTGCGCCTTCCGATACGCAGTATTTT
CASSLGAAPSDTQYF
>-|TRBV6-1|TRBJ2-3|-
TGTGCCAGCAAGCAACTACTAAGCACAGACACCCAGTCTTTC
CASKQLLSTDTQSF
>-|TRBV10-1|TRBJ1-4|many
TGCGCCAGCAGTGAGTCGACCTTGGGGGAAAAACTGTTTTTT
CASSESTLGEKLFF
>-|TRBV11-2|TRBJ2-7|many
TGTGCCAGCAGCTTAACTTGGGGGCGCCGGTACGAGCAGTACTTC
CASSLTWGRRYEQYF
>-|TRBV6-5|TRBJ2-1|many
TGTGCCAGCAGTCTACAGGGTCCCAATGAGCAGTTCTTC
CASSLQGPNEQFF
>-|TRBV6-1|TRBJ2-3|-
TGTGCCAGCAGTGTGCCCCCCCTGGGTGTGAGGTACAATACGCAGTATTTT
CASSVPPLGVRYNTQYF
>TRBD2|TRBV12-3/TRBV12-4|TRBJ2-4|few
TGTGCCAGCAGCCAGCGGGGGAACATTCAGTACTTC
CASSQRGNIQYF
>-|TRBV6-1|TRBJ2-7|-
TGTGCCAGGGCCAACGTCGGACGTGCCCCAGATACGCAGTACTTC
CARANVGRAPDTQYF
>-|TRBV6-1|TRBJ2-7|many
TGTGCCAGCAGTGACGTGGGGGCCTCGTCCTACGAGCAGTACTTC
CASSDVGASSYEQYF
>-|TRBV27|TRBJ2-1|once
TGTGCCAGCAGTTTGAGTCTACCCAACTCCGATGAGCAGTTCTTT
CASSLSLPNSDEQFF
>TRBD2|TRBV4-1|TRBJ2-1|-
TGCGCCAGCAGCCAAGACCACACGAGCGGGGGACTGTACAATGAGCAGTTCTTC
CASSQDHTSGGLYNEQFF
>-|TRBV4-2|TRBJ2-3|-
TGTGCCAGCGGCCCCCAGGCAGTGAGGACAGATACGCAGTATTTT
CASGPQAVRTDTQYF
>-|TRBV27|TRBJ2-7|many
TGTGCCAGCAGTCCCCGGCGGACAACAAGCGAGCAGTACTTC
CASSPRRTTSEQYF
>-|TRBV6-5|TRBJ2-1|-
TGTGCCAGCAGTTTCGGCAGTACCTACAATGAGCAGTTCTTC
CASSFGSTYNEQFF
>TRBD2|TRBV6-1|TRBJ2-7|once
TGTGCCAGCAGCTCGGGGGGAGCCTCAAATATGCAGTACTTC
CASSSGGASNMQYF
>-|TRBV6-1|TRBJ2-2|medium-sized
TGTGCCAGCAGAGAGTCGAACACCGGGGAGCTGTTTTTT
CASRESNTGELFF
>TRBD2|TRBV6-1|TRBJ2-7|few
TGTGCCAGCAGTGTAGGACTAGCGGGGGCTGTCTATTCCTACGAGCAGTACTTC
CASSVGLAGAVYSYEQYF